These 13 T cell receptor beta chains were all obtained from the same sample, sequenced in a study of CD8+CD57+ T cells in acquired aplastic anemia. Researchers used genomic DNA as the template to profile TCR beta VDJ and CDR3. A single record per CDR3 protein comes from TCRdb applying MiXCR to the reads. There are roughly 130,000 distinct CDR3 sequences in the sample; 48% occur only once, and 2% to 3% lies in the top ten. The sequenced sample consisted of sorted CD4+, CD8+, or CD8+CD57+ T cells (not recorded which) from PBMCs. These receptors all stem from a human donor in good health, serving as a control.

This clonotype came up many times. Possible read error: a much larger clone is one base away. V is TRBV5-1 and J is TRBJ1-6, with 9 nucleotides matching TRBD1. The trim removed 3 bases at V and 11 bases at J, leaving 9 bases unmatched. There are 15 residues in the CDR3. The germline CDR1 and CDR2 sequences are SGHRS and YFSETQ. In DNA, the CDR3 is TGCGCCAGCAGCTCGAGGACAGGGGCAGGTCCACCCCTCCACTTT. Encoded protein: CASSSRTGAGPPLHF.

The chain links TRBV11-1 to TRBJ1-2; TRBD1 matches 8 bases. Germline V gene lookup returns CDR1 SGHAT and CDR2 FQDESV (reference sequence). CDR3 size: 15 residues. J was trimmed by 2 bases and V by 5 bases; bases with no gene match: 7. The CDR3 loop is CASSRAQGANYGYTF. In nucleotides, the CDR3 is TGTGCCAGCAGCCGGGCCCAGGGGGCGAACTATGGCTACACCTTC.

V gene TRBV24-1 combines with J gene TRBJ1-2; no firm D call. Looked up from germline, CDR1 is KGHDR and CDR2 is SFDVKD. The length of the CDR3 is 14 residues. V was trimmed by 1 base and J by 8 bases, leaving 13 bases between them. The CDR3 region is CATSDFGESEGYTF. The CDR3 region has the DNA TGTGCCACCAGTGATTTCGGGGAGAGCGAAGGCTACACCTTC.

This clonotype was recorded at least ten times. The gene calls are TRBV4-1 and TRBJ2-4; 9 bases are shared with TRBD1. The V segment lost 2 bases and the J segment 6 bases; nucleotides outside the gene matches: 2. CDR3 size: 14 residues. CDR1 is MGHRA and CDR2 is YSYEKL in the germline V gene. The CDR3 bases are TGCGCCAGCAGCCAACAGACAGGGGGAAACATTCAGTACTTC. Protein: CASSQQTGGNIQYF.

By share, this clonotype ranks as medium-sized (0.01 to 0.1%). The rearrangement uses TRBV10-3 and TRBJ1-6; no firm D call. Per the germline V gene, CDR1 is ENHRY and CDR2 is SYGVKD. This CDR3 has 12 residues. Trimming cost V 10 bases and J 9 bases, with 13 bases left between them. CDR3 sequence: CATAEDSSPLHF. Here the CDR3 DNA reads TGTGCCACCGCCGAGGATTCTTCACCCCTCCACTTT.

This clonotype came up a few times. The V and J genes are TRBV30 and TRBJ1-3; D is unclear. CDR3 length equals 14 residues. Per the germline V gene, CDR1 is GTSNPN and CDR2 is SVGIG (reference sequence). Deletions cut 3 bases from V and 2 bases from J, with 11 bases between. The CDR3 bases are TGTGCCTGGAGAGTACCGGGGACTGGAAACACCATATATTTT. Translated: CAWRVPGTGNTIYF. Supplemented by reference TRBV30 and TRBJ1-3, the full variable domain reads SQTIHQWPATLVQPVGSPLSLECTVEGTSNPNLYWYRQAAGRGLQLLFYSVGIGQISSEVPQNLSASRPQDRQFILSSKKLLLSDSGFYLCAWRVPGTGNTIYFGEGSWLTVV.

This clonotype was counted at least ten times. The chain combines TRBV20-1 with TRBJ1-1; 10 bases align to TRBD1. The V segment lost 1 base and the J segment 4 bases; nucleotides outside the gene matches: 3. CDR3 length: 14 amino acids. CDR1 is DFQATT and CDR2 is SNEGSKA in the germline V gene (reference sequence). CDR3 residues: CSARATGGVTEAFF. The CDR3 DNA follows: TGCAGTGCTAGAGCGACAGGGGGCGTCACTGAAGCTTTCTTT.

At least ten counts were recorded for this clonotype. The chain combines TRBV5-6 with TRBJ1-2, with 7 bases aligning to TRBD1. Germline assignment: CDR1 SGHDT and CDR2 YYEEEE. The V and J ends lost 4 bases and 6 bases, in that order; junction bases with no gene match: 15. The CDR3 consists of 16 residues. Written as DNA, the CDR3 is TGTGCCAGCAGCCCGCCAAGGGCAGGGGGGACTAATGGCTACACCTTC. Translated: CASSPPRAGGTNGYTF.

V usage is TRBV28 and J usage is TRBJ2-7; D perhaps matches TRBD1 (5 bases). Germline V gene data show CDR1 as MDHEN and CDR2 as SYDVKM. This CDR3 has 14 residues. The V end was cut by 1 base, the J end by 1 base, with 8 bases between. CDR3 sequence (DNA): TGTGCCAGCAGTTTATATGGGGCATCCTACGAGCAGTACTTC. Residues: CASSLYGASYEQYF.

This clonotype was seen ten or more times. The chain links TRBV7-9 to TRBJ2-3, with D possibly TRBD2 on 5 matching bases. This CDR3 has 15 residues. Germline V gene lookup returns CDR1 SEHNR and CDR2 FQNEAQ (reference sequence). V dropped 5 bases and J dropped 2 bases, with 14 bases sitting between them. CDR3 protein: CASSPLGSLTDTQYF. The CDR3 region has the DNA TGTGCCAGCAGCCCACTAGGGTCCCTCACAGATACGCAGTATTTT.

This clonotype has a count of ten or more. The genes are TRBV3-1 and TRBJ2-1; perhaps TRBD1 as D (6 bases). CDR1 and CDR2 (germline): LGHDT, YNNKEL (reference sequence). Trimming pared 4 bases from V and 4 bases from J, leaving 20 bases between. The CDR3 is 17 residues long. This CDR3 is CASSPSTGHGLYNEQFF. CDR3 in DNA: TGTGCCAGCAGCCCCAGCACGGGACACGGATTGTACAATGAGCAGTTCTTC.

V usage is TRBV24-1 and J usage is TRBJ2-3; 12 positions match TRBD2. The CDR3 sequence is 15 residues long. CDR1 KGHDR and CDR2 SFDVKD come from the germline V gene. V was pared by 3 bases and J by 8 bases, with 5 bases of the junction left unmatched. The CDR3: CATSDVGLAGTTQYF. Here the CDR3 DNA reads TGTGCCACCAGTGATGTGGGACTAGCGGGTACTACGCAGTATTTT.

This clonotype has a count of ten or more. The chain carries TRBV6-1 and TRBJ2-1; D not resolved. The germline gives CDR1 MNHNS, CDR2 SASEGT. This CDR3 comprises 16 residues. The V end was cut by 4 bases, the J end by 0 bases, with 13 bases between. CDR3 nucleotide sequence: TGTGCCAGCAGTGTAGCTAGTTCAACCTCCTACAATGAGCAGTTCTTC. Its translation: CASSVASSTSYNEQFF.